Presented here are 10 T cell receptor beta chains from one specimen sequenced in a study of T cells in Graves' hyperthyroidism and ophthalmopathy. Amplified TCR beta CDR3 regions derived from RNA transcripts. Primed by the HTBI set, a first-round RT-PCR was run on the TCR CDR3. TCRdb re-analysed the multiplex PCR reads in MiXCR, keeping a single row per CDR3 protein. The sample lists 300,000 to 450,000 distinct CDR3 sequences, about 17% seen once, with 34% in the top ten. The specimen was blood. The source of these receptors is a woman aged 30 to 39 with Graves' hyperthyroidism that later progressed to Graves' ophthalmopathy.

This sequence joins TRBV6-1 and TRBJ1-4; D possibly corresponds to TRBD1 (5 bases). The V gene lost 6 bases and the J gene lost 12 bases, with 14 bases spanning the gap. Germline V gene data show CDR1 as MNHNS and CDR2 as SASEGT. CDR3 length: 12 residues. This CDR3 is CASSLDSQQLFF. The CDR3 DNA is TGTGCCAGCAGCCTCGACAGTCAGCAACTGTTTTTT.

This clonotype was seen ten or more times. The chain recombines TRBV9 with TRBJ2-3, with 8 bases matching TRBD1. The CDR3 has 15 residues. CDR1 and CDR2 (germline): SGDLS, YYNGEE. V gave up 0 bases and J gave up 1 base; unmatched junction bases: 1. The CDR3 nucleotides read TGTGCCAGCAGCGTAGCAGGGGGCGGCACAGATACGCAGTATTTT. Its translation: CASSVAGGGTDTQYF.

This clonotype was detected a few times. The CDR3 loop reads CASSPQTGTGYNEQFF. In nucleotides, the CDR3 is TGTGCCAGCAGTCCACAAACCGGGACAGGCTACAATGAGCAGTTCTTC. This sequence joins TRBV27 and TRBJ2-1; 8 bases agree with TRBD1. Germline CDR1 MNHEY, CDR2 SMNVEV (reference sequence). The CDR3 sequence is 16 residues long. Trimming at V came to 5 bases and at J to 3 bases, leaving 9 bases not matched to a gene.

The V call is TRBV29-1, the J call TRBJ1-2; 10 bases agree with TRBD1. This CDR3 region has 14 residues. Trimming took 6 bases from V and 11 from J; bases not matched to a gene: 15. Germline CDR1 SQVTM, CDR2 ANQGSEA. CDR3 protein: CSVLKDRGGVWYTF. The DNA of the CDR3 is TGCAGCGTCTTAAAGGACAGGGGGGGAGTGTGGTACACCTTC.

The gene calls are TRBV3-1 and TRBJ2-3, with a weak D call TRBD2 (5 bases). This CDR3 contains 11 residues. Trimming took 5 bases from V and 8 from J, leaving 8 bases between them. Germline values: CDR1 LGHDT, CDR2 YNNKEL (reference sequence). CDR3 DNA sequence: TGTGCCAGCAGCGGACTGGTTACGCAGTATTTT. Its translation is CASSGLVTQYF.

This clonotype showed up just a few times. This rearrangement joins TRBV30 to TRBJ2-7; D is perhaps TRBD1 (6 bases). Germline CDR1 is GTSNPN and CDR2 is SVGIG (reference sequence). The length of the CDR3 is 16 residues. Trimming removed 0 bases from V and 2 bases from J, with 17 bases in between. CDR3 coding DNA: TGTGCCTGGAGTGTACAAGGGGCAGGGGAAACCTACGAGCAGTACTTC. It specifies CAWSVQGAGETYEQYF.

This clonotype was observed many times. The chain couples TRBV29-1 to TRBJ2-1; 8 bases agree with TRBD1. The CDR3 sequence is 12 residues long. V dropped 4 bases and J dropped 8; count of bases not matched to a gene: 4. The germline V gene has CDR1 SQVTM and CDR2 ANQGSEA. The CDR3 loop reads CSVGTGSHEQFF. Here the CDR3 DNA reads TGCAGCGTTGGGACAGGGAGCCATGAGCAGTTCTTC.

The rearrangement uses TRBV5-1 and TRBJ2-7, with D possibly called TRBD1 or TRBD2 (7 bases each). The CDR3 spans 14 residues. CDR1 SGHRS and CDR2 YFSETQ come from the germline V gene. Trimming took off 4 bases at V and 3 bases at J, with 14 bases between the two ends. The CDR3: CASSRGGDSYEQYF. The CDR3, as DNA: TGCGCCAGCAGCCGTGGGGGGGACAGCTACGAGCAGTACTTC.

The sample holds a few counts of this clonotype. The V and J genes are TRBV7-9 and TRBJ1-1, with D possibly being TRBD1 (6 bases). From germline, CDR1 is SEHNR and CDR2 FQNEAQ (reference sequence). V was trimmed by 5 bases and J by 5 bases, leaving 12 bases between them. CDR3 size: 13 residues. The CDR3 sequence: CASSQGGETEAFF. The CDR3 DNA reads TGTGCCAGCAGCCAAGGGGGGGAGACTGAAGCTTTCTTT.

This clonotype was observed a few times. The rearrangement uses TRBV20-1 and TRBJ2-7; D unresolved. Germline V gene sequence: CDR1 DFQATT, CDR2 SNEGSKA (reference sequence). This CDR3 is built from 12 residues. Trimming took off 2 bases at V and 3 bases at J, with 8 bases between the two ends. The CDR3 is CSARQAVYEQYF. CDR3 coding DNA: TGCAGTGCTAGACAGGCGGTCTACGAGCAGTACTTC.